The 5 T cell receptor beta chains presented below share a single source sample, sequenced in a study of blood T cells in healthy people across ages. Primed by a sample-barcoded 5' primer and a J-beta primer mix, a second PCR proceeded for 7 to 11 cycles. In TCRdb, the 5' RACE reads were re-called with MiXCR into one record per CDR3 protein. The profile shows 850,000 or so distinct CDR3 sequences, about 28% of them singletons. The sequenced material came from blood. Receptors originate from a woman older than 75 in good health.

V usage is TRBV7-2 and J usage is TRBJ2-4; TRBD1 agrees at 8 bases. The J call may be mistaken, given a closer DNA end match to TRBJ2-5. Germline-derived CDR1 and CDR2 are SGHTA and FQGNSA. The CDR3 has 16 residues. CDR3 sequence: CASSAPDRALQETQYF. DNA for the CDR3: TGTGCCAGCAGCGCCCCGGACAGGGCACTGCAAGAGACCCAGTACTTC.

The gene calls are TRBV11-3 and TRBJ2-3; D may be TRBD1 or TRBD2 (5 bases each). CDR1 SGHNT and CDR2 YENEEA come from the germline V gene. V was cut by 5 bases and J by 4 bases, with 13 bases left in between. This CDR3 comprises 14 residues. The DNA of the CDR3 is TGTGCCAGCAGCGGTTTGAGGGGCGCAGATACGCAGTATTTT. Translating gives CASSGLRGADTQYF.

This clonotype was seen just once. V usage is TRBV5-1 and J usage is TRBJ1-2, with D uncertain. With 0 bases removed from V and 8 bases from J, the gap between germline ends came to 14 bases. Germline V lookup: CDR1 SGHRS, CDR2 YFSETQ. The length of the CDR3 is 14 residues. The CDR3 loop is CASSLEVWGGGYTF. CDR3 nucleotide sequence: TGCGCCAGCAGCTTGGAAGTATGGGGTGGAGGCTACACCTTC.

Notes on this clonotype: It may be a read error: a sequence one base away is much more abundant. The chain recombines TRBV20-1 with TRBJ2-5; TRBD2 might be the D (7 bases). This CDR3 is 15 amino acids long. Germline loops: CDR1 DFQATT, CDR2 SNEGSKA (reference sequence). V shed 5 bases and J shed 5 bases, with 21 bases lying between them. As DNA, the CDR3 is TGCAGTGCTGAGAGGAATCCGGGGGGCCGGGAGACCCAGTACTTC. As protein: CSAERNPGGRETQYF.

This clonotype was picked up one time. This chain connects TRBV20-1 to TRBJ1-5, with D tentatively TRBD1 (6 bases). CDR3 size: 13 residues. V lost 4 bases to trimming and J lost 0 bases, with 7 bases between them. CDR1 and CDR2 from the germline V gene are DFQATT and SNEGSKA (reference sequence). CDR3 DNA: TGCAGTGCTAAGGGGGATAGCAATCAGCCCCAGCATTTT. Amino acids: CSAKGDSNQPQHF.